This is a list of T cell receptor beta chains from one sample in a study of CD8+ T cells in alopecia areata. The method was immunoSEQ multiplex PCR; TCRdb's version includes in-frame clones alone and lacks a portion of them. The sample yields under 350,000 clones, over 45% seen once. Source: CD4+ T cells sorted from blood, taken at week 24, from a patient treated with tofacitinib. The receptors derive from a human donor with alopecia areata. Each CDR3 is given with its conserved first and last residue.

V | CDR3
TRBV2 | CASSYGGARDTQYF
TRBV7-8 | CASSLGQGVTYEQYF
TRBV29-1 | CSVGGTGGHEQYF
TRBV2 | CASTSGGFPTTNEKLFF
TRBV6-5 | CASSYSRPPSAEAFF
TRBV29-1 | CSVEVAGSYNEQFF
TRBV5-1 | CASSLGGQFYEQYF
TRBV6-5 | CASSYFGTRRGRGYTF
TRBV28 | CASSLVNTEAFF
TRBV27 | CASSSRGGFNEQFF
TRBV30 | CAWSRTATGELFF
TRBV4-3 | CASSHATGTGGDEQYF
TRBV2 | CASSASKAFF
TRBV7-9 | CASSPRWALNTGELFF